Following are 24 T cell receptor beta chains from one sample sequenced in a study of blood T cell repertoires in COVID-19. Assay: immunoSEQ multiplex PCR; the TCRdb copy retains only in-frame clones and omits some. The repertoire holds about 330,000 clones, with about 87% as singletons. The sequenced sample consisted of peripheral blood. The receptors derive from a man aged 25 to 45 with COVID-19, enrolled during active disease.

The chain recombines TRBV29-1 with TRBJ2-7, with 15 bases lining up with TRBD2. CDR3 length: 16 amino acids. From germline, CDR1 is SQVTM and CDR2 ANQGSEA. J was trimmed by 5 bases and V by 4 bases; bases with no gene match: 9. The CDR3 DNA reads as TGCAGCGTTGGCGGAGGAGGGACTAGCGGGAGGAACGAGCAGTACTTC. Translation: CSVGGGGTSGRNEQYF.

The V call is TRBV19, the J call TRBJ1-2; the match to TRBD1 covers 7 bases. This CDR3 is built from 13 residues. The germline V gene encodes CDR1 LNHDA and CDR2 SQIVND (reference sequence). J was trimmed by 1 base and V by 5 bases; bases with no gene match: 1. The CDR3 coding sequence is TGTGCCAGTAGTGGACAGGATAACTATGGCTACACCTTC. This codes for CASSGQDNYGYTF.

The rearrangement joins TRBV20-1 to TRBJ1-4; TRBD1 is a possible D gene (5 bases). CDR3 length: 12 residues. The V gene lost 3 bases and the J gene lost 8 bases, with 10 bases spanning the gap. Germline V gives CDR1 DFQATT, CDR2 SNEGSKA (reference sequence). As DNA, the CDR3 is TGCAGTGCTAGTTCAGGGTGGGAAAAACTGTTTTTT. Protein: CSASSGWEKLFF.

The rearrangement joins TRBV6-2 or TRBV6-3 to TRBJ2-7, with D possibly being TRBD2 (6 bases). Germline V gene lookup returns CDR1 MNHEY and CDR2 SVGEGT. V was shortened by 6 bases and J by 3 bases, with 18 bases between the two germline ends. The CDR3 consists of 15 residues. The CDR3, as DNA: TGTGCCAGCAGCCAGACTAGTTTGGGCGTCTACGAGCAGTACTTC. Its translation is CASSQTSLGVYEQYF.

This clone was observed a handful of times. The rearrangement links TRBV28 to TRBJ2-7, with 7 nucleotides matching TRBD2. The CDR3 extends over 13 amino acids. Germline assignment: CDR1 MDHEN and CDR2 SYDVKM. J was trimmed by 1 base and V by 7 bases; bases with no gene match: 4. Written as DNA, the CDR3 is TGTGCCAGCATGGGGACTATATCCTACGAGCAGTACTTC. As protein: CASMGTISYEQYF.

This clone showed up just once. In DNA form, the CDR3 reads TGTGCCAGCAGTCCGACCCTAGCGGGAAGATCAGATACGCAGTATTTT. This sequence encodes CASSPTLAGRSDTQYF. The chain joins TRBV27 to TRBJ2-3; 9 bases fit TRBD2. This CDR3 spans 16 amino acids. Unmatched junction bases numbered 10, after V lost 5 bases and J lost 4 bases. Germline CDR1 is MNHEY and CDR2 is SMNVEV (reference sequence).

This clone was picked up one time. The CDR3 bases are TGTGCCAGCGGCGGAACCCAGGGGGTGTTTAATTCACCCCTCCACTTT. It codes for CASGGTQGVFNSPLHF. The chain couples TRBV2 to TRBJ1-6; 7 bases match TRBD1. The CDR3 contains 16 residues. V was pared by 8 bases and J by 6 bases, with 13 bases of the junction left unmatched. Looked up from germline, CDR1 is SNHLY and CDR2 is FYNNEI.

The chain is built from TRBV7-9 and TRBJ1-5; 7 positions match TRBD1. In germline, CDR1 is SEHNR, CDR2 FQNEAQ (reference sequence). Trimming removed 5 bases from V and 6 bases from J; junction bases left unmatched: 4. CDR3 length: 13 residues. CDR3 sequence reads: CASSQQGTQPQHF. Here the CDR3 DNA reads TGTGCCAGCAGCCAACAGGGGACTCAGCCCCAGCATTTT. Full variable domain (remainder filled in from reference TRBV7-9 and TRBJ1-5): DTGVSQNPRHKITKRGQNVTFRCDPISEHNRLYWYRQTLGQGPEFLTYFQNEAQLEKSRLLSDRFSAERPKGSFSTLEIQRTEQGDSAMYLCASSQQGTQPQHFGDGTRLSIL.

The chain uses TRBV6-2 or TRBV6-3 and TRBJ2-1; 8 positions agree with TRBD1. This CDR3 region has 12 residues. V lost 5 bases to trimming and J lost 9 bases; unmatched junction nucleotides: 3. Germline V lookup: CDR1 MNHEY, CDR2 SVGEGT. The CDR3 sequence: CASSHRGSEQFF. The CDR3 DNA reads TGTGCCAGCAGTCACAGGGGGAGTGAGCAGTTCTTC.

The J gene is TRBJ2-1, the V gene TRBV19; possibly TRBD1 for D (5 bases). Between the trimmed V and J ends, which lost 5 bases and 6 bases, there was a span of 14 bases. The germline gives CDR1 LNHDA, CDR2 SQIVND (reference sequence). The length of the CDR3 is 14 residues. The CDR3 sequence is CASSVLGVLNEQFF. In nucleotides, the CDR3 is TGTGCCAGTAGTGTCTTAGGGGTCCTCAATGAGCAGTTCTTC.

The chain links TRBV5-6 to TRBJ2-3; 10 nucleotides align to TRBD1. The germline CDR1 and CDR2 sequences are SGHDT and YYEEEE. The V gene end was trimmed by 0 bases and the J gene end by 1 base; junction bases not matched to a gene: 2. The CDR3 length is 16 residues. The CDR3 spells CASSLAGTGGTDTQYF. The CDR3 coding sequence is TGTGCCAGCAGCTTGGCCGGGACAGGGGGCACAGATACGCAGTATTTT. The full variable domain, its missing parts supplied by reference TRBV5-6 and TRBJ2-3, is DAGVTQSPTHLIKTRGQQVTLRCSPKSGHDTVSWYQQALGQGPQFIFQYYEEEERQRGNFPDRFSGHQFPNYSSELNVNALLLGDSALYLCASSLAGTGGTDTQYFGPGTRLTVL.

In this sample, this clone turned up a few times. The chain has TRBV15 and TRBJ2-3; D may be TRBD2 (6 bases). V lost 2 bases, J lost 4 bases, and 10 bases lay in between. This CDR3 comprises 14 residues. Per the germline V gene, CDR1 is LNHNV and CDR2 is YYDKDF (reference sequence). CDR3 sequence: CATSRLARADTQYF. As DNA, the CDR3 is TGTGCCACCAGCAGACTAGCGCGGGCAGATACGCAGTATTTT.

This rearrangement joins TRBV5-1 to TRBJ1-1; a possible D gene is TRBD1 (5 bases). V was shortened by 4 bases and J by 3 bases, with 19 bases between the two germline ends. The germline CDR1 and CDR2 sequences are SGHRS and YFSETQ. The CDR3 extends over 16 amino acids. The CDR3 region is CASSPGAQRGDTEAFF. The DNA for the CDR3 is TGCGCCAGCAGCCCTGGGGCTCAACGGGGGGACACTGAAGCTTTCTTT.

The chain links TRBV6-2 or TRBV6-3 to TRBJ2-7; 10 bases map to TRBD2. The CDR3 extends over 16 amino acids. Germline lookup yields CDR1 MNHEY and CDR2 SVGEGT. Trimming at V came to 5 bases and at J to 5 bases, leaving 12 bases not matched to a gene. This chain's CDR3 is CASSLTPLAGVDEQYF. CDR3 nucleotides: TGTGCCAGCAGTCTTACCCCCCTAGCGGGAGTCGACGAGCAGTACTTC.

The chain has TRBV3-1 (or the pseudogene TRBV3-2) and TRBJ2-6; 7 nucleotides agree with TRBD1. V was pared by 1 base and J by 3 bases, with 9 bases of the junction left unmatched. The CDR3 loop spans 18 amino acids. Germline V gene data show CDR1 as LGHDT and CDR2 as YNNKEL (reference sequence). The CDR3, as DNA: TGTGCCAGCAGCCAAGTGGCAGGGGGTAACTTTGGGGCCAACGTCCTGACTTTC. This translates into CASSQVAGGNFGANVLTF.

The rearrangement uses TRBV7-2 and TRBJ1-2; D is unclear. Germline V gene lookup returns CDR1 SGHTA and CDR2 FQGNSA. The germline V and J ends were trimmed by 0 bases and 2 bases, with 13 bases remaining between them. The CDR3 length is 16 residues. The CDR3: CASSLATGERNYGYTF. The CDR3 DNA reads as TGTGCCAGCAGCTTAGCGACCGGGGAGAGAAACTATGGCTACACCTTC. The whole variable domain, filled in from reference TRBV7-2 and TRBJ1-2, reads GAGVSQSPSNKVTEKGKDVELRCDPISGHTALYWYRQSLGQGLEFLIYFQGNSAPDKSGLPSDRFSAERTGGSVSTLTIQRTQQEDSAVYLCASSLATGERNYGYTFGSGTRLTVV.

In DNA form, the CDR3 reads TGTGCCAGCTCACCAGAAGGGAGCCACTCCTACGAGCAGTACTTC. Encoded protein: CASSPEGSHSYEQYF. The V and J genes are TRBV18 and TRBJ2-7; tentatively, D is TRBD2 (5 bases). V shed 2 bases and J shed 0 bases, with 11 bases lying between them. The CDR3 is made up of 15 amino acids. Per the germline V gene, CDR1 is KGHSH and CDR2 is LQKENI.

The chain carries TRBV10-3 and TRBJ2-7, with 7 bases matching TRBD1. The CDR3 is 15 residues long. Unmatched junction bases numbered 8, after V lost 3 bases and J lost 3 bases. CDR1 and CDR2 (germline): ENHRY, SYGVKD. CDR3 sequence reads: CAISETQGMGYEQYF. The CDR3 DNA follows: TGTGCCATCAGTGAAACACAGGGGATGGGCTACGAGCAGTACTTC.

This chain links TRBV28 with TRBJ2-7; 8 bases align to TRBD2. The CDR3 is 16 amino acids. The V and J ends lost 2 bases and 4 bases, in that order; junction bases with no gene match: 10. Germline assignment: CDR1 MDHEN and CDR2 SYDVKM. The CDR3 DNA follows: TGTGCCAGCAGTTTAAGGGGCGCGGGAGGAAGTTACGAGCAGTACTTC. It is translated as CASSLRGAGGSYEQYF.

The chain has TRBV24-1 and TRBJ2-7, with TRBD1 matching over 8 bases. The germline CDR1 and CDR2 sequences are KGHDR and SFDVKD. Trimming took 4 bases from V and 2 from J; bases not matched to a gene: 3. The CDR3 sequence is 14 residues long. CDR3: CATSDSGGTYEQYF. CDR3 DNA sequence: TGTGCCACCAGTGACTCAGGGGGCACCTACGAGCAGTACTTC.

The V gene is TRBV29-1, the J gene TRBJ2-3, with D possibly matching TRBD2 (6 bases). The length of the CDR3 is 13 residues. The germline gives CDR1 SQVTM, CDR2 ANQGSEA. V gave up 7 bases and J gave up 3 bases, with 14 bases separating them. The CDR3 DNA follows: TGCAGCGCCGTGAGGGGACTTACAGATACGCAGTATTTT. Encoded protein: CSAVRGLTDTQYF.

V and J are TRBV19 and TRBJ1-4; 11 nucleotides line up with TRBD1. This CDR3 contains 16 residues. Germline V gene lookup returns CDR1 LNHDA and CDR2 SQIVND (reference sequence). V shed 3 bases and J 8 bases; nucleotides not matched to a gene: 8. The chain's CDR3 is CASSIGRTGGYEKLFF. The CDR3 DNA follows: TGTGCCAGTAGTATCGGGCGGACAGGGGGCTACGAAAAACTGTTTTTT.

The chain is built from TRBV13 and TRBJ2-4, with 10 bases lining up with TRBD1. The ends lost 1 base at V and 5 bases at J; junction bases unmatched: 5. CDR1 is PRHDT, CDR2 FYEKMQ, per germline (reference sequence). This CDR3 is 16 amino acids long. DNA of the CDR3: TGTGCCAGCAGCTTAGCCGGGACAGGGGCCCAAAACATTCAGTACTTC. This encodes CASSLAGTGAQNIQYF.

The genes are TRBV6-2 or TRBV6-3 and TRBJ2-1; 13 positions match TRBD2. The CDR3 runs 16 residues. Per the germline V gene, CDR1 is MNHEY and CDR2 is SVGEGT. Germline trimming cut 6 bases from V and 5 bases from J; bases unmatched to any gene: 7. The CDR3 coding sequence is TGTGCCAGCAGCCTAAGGGGACTAGCGGGGCACAATGAGCAGTTCTTC. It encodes CASSLRGLAGHNEQFF.